This T cell receptor (beta chain) appears in the sequencing data of a study of T cell repertoires in cytomegalovirus infection. On the study more broadly: Matching HLA type and CMV infection were both indicated by public TCR beta signatures. Overall study results and limits: CMV-specific HLA-C-restricted TCR beta clonotypes dominated the ex vivo response.

Worth noting for this clonotype: Its antigen remains unknown.

Deletions cut 8 bases from V and 0 bases from J, with 11 bases between. This CDR3 contains 14 residues. Germline V CDR1 and CDR2: LNHDA, SQIVND (reference sequence). TCRdb reprocessed the reads with MiXCR, giving one entry per CDR3 protein. The table has 200,000 or so distinct CDR3 sequences, about 21% seen once. V is TRBV19 and J is TRBJ1-5, with D possibly matching TRBD1 (5 bases). The origin of this receptor is a human donor in good health (CMV status not recorded). Some clones in this sample may be carry-over from other donors' samples. Sequenced: PBMCs. Written as DNA, the CDR3 is TGTGCCAGTGGGGGGGGAAATAGCAATCAGCCCCAGCATTTT. Its protein product is CASGGGNSNQPQHF.